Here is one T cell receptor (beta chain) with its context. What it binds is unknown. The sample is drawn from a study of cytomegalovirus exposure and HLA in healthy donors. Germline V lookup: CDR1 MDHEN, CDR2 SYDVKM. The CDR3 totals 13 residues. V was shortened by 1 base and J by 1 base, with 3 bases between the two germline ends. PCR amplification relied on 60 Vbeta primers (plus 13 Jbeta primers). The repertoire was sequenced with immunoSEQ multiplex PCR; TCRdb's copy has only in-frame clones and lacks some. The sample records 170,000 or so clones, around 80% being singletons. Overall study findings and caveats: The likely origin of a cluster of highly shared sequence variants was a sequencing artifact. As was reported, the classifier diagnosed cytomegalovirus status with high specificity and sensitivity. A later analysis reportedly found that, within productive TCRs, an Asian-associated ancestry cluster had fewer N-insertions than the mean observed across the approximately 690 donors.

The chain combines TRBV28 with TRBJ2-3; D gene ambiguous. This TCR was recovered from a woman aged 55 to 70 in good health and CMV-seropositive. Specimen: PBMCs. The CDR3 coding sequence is TGTGCCAGCAGTTTATCCGGCACAGATACGCAGTATTTT. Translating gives CASSLSGTDTQYF.